The 26 T cell receptor beta chains reported below all come from one sample, sequenced in a study of blood T cell repertoires in COVID-19. Libraries were prepared by immunoSEQ multiplex PCR; TCRdb keeps only in-frame clonotypes and omits some of them. The sample consists of 220,000 or so clones, around 90% of them appearing once. What was sequenced was PBMCs or T cells enriched from blood (not recorded which). These receptors all stem from a man aged 25 to 45 who had been exposed to COVID-19.

The rearrangement uses TRBV5-4 and TRBJ1-2; 12 bases agree with TRBD1. V shed 2 bases and J 5 bases; nucleotides not matched to a gene: 10. CDR1 and CDR2 from the germline V gene are SGHNT and YYREEE (reference sequence). This CDR3 comprises 17 residues. CDR3 DNA sequence: TGTGCCAGCAGCTTCCCGGGACAGGGGGCTTTGAGATATGGCTACACCTTC. It codes for CASSFPGQGALRYGYTF.

The chain couples TRBV9 to TRBJ2-3; 11 bases line up with TRBD2. The CDR3 is 19 amino acids. CDR1 and CDR2 (germline): SGDLS, YYNGEE. Trimming took 3 bases from V and 2 from J; bases not matched to a gene: 14. CDR3 region: CASSDPPRLAGGLTDTQYF. The CDR3 coding sequence is TGTGCCAGCAGCGACCCCCCCCGTCTAGCGGGGGGCCTCACAGATACGCAGTATTTT. Combining the CDR3 with reference TRBV9 and TRBJ2-3 gives the whole variable domain DSGVTQTPKHLITATGQRVTLRCSPRSGDLSVYWYQQSLDQGLQFLIQYYNGEERAKGNILERFSAQQFPDLHSELNLSSLELGDSALYFCASSDPPRLAGGLTDTQYFGPGTRLTVL.

This clone was detected only once. The V gene is TRBV11-2, the J gene TRBJ1-2, with a possible D match to TRBD1 (6 bases). CDR1 is SGHAT and CDR2 is FQNNGV in the germline V gene. Between the trimmed V and J ends, which lost 0 bases and 4 bases, there was a span of 12 bases. There are 15 residues in the CDR3. The CDR3 loop reads CASSLEPGAIYGYTF. DNA for the CDR3: TGTGCCAGCAGCTTAGAGCCAGGGGCTATCTATGGCTACACCTTC.

V usage is TRBV6-2 or TRBV6-3 and J usage is TRBJ2-3, with D perhaps TRBD1 (7 bases). Trimming left V 2 bases short and J 6 bases short, with 18 bases between. The germline CDR1 and CDR2 sequences are MNHEY and SVGEGT. CDR3 size: 16 residues. Here the CDR3 reads CASSYAPGGGWDTQYF. CDR3 DNA: TGTGCCAGCAGTTACGCCCCAGGAGGGGGCTGGGATACGCAGTATTTT.

The sample holds a few counts of this clone. The rearrangement uses TRBV7-8 and TRBJ2-7, with 9 bases lining up with TRBD2. Unmatched junction bases numbered 3, after V lost 4 bases and J lost 2 bases. CDR3 length: 14 residues. Looked up from germline, CDR1 is SGHVS and CDR2 is FQNEAQ. This chain's CDR3 is CASSSSGGPYEQYF. In DNA form, the CDR3 reads TGTGCCAGCAGCTCAAGCGGGGGGCCCTACGAGCAGTACTTC. The whole variable domain, remainder taken from reference TRBV7-8 and TRBJ2-7, is GAGVSQSPRYKVAKRGQDVALRCDPISGHVSLFWYQQALGQGPEFLTYFQNEAQLDKSGLPSDRFFAERPEGSVSTLKIQRTQQEDSAVYLCASSSSGGPYEQYFGPGTRLTVT.

The chain links TRBV5-4 to TRBJ2-5, with a tentative D call TRBD2 (7 bases). Germline V lookup: CDR1 SGHNT, CDR2 YYREEE (reference sequence). The CDR3 is 15 amino acids. V shed 0 bases and J shed 2 bases, with 11 bases lying between them. CDR3 protein: CASSLGGGRQETQYF. The CDR3 nucleotides read TGTGCCAGCAGCTTGGGGGGGGGCCGGCAAGAGACCCAGTACTTC. Full variable domain (remainder filled in from reference TRBV5-4 and TRBJ2-5): ETGVTQSPTHLIKTRGQQVTLRCSSQSGHNTVSWYQQALGQGPQFIFQYYREEENGRGNFPPRFSGLQFPNYSSELNVNALELDDSALYLCASSLGGGRQETQYFGPGTRLLVL.

The chain carries TRBV3-1 (or the pseudogene TRBV3-2) and TRBJ1-2; no clear D gene. Trimming took 1 base from V and 5 from J, leaving 11 bases between them. The CDR3 runs 14 residues. Germline V gives CDR1 LGHDT, CDR2 YNNKEL (reference sequence). CDR3: CASSQVEGGYGYTF. In nucleotides, the CDR3 is TGTGCCAGCAGCCAAGTTGAGGGAGGGTATGGCTACACCTTC.

This clone rates as medium-sized. This rearrangement joins TRBV7-3 to TRBJ2-1, with D maybe TRBD2 (7 bases). Trimming took 3 bases from V and 9 from J, leaving 18 bases between them. From germline, CDR1 is SGHTA and CDR2 FQGTGA. The CDR3 totals 15 residues. CDR3 in amino acids: CASSFESGGLGEQFF. In nucleotides, the CDR3 is TGTGCCAGCAGCTTTGAGTCGGGGGGCTTAGGTGAGCAGTTCTTC.

This chain connects TRBV19 to TRBJ1-2, with 8 bases that match TRBD1. Trimming removed 9 bases from V and 5 bases from J; junction bases left unmatched: 8. From germline, CDR1 is LNHDA and CDR2 SQIVND (reference sequence). The CDR3 covers 13 residues. CDR3 sequence reads: CASSPDREYGYTF. The CDR3 DNA follows: TGTGCCAGCTCCCCGGACAGGGAGTATGGCTACACCTTC. Complete variable domain (other parts from reference TRBV19 and TRBJ1-2): DGGITQSPKYLFRKEGQNVTLSCEQNLNHDAMYWYRQDPGQGLRLIYYSQIVNDFQKGDIAEGYSVSREKKESFPLTVTSAQKNPTAFYLCASSPDREYGYTFGSGTRLTVV.

This clone was recorded a few times. The V and J genes are TRBV19 and TRBJ2-1; tentative D call: TRBD2 (6 bases). The CDR3 sequence is 12 residues long. V lost 7 bases, J lost 4 bases, and 8 bases lay in between. Germline V gene lookup returns CDR1 LNHDA and CDR2 SQIVND (reference sequence). The CDR3 DNA follows: TGTGCCAGTAAGGAGGGTTACAATGAGCAGTTCTTC. Translation: CASKEGYNEQFF.

This chain links TRBV11-2 with TRBJ1-1; 8 bases align to TRBD1. The CDR3 is 14 amino acids. J was trimmed by 4 bases and V by 3 bases; bases with no gene match: 4. CDR1 SGHAT and CDR2 FQNNGV come from the germline V gene. In DNA form, the CDR3 reads TGTGCCAGCAGCTTCGACAGGGGAGGCACTGAAGCTTTCTTT. This codes for CASSFDRGGTEAFF.

This clone was seen a single time. V is TRBV30 and J is TRBJ2-1, with a possible D match to TRBD2 (6 bases). The V end lost 4 bases, the J end lost 7 bases, and 11 bases lay between the germline ends. CDR1 is GTSNPN, CDR2 SVGIG, per germline (reference sequence). CDR3 length equals 12 residues. DNA for the CDR3: TGTGCCTGGACAGCCGGGGGAAATGAGCAGTTCTTC. This gives the protein CAWTAGGNEQFF. Looking up the rest from reference TRBV30 and TRBJ2-1 gives the full variable domain: SQTIHQWPATLVQPVGSPLSLECTVEGTSNPNLYWYRQAAGRGLQLLFYSVGIGQISSEVPQNLSASRPQDRQFILSSKKLLLSDSGFYLCAWTAGGNEQFFGPGTRLTVL.

The chain employs TRBV5-4 and TRBJ2-1, with D possibly being TRBD2 (7 bases). Germline V lookup: CDR1 SGHNT, CDR2 YYREEE (reference sequence). This CDR3 has 17 amino acids. The ends were cut back, 3 bases at V and 7 bases at J, with 23 bases in the middle. For the CDR3, the DNA is TGTGCCAGCAGCTCTTGGGTTAGGGGGGGCCAGACTAATGAGCAGTTCTTC. Amino acids: CASSSWVRGGQTNEQFF.

The J gene is TRBJ2-3, the V gene TRBV6-1; a possible D gene is TRBD1 (5 bases). Trimming removed 2 bases from V and 0 bases from J, with 15 bases in between. CDR1 and CDR2 (germline): MNHNS, SASEGT. The CDR3 is 17 residues long. The CDR3 spells CASSEFDRFTSTDTQYF. The CDR3 DNA reads TGTGCCAGCAGTGAATTCGACAGATTCACTAGCACAGATACGCAGTATTTT.

V and J are TRBV9 and TRBJ2-1, with D possibly matching TRBD1 (5 bases). The CDR3 extends over 16 amino acids. Trimming removed 1 base from V and 2 bases from J, with 13 bases in between. Germline V gene lookup returns CDR1 SGDLS and CDR2 YYNGEE. In DNA form, the CDR3 reads TGTGCCAGCAGCGTAAATCTCCGGACAACCTACAATGAGCAGTTCTTC. Protein sequence: CASSVNLRTTYNEQFF.

The chain combines TRBV12-3 or TRBV12-4 with TRBJ2-1; 7 nucleotides line up with TRBD2. The CDR3 totals 13 residues. V shed 7 bases, J shed 4 bases, and the junction held 4 bases outside the gene matches. This chain's CDR3 is CASTRTSYNEQFF. The CDR3 DNA reads as TGTGCCAGCACCCGGACTAGTTACAATGAGCAGTTCTTC.

The rearrangement links TRBV9 to TRBJ2-2, with 8 bases lining up with TRBD1. From germline, CDR1 is SGDLS and CDR2 YYNGEE. The CDR3 has 15 amino acids. J lost 6 bases, V lost 3 bases, and 7 bases had no gene match. CDR3 nucleotides: TGTGCCAGCAGCGCAGGGGGCACTTTTTCCGGGGAGCTGTTTTTT. Translating gives CASSAGGTFSGELFF.

The chain is built from TRBV2 and TRBJ1-3; D remains unclear. In germline, CDR1 is SNHLY, CDR2 FYNNEI. V was trimmed by 1 base and J by 0 bases, leaving 13 bases between them. The CDR3 contains 17 residues. Here the CDR3 reads CASSEGSRRISGNTIYF. As DNA, the CDR3 is TGTGCCAGCAGTGAAGGGAGTAGGAGGATCTCTGGAAACACCATATATTTT.

The chain combines TRBV19 with TRBJ2-3; D not resolved. The CDR3 covers 11 residues. Germline lookup yields CDR1 LNHDA and CDR2 SQIVND (reference sequence). Trimming took off 1 base at V and 14 bases at J, with 10 bases between the two ends. CDR3 in amino acids: CASSIGFMAYF. In nucleotides, the CDR3 is TGTGCCAGTAGTATAGGGTTTATGGCGTATTTT.

For this clone: The sample carries other DNA sequences with the same CDR3. The chain joins TRBV3-1 (or the pseudogene TRBV3-2) to TRBJ1-5; the match to TRBD1 covers 8 bases. Germline V lookup: CDR1 LGHDT, CDR2 YNNKEL (reference sequence). J lost 4 bases, V lost 4 bases, and 0 bases had no gene match. This CDR3 has 13 residues. The CDR3 DNA follows: TGTGCCAGCAGCCGGGACAGGAATCAGCCCCAGCATTTT. This gives the protein CASSRDRNQPQHF.

This chain uses TRBV4-2 with TRBJ1-5; a weak D match, TRBD1 (5 bases). Germline V lookup: CDR1 LGHNA, CDR2 YNFKEQ. Trimming left V 1 base short and J 4 bases short, with 14 bases between. The CDR3 totals 16 residues. CDR3 residues: CASSQVYGGGNQPQHF. The CDR3 nucleotides read TGTGCCAGCAGCCAAGTTTACGGCGGGGGAAATCAGCCCCAGCATTTT.

This chain links TRBV3-1 (or the pseudogene TRBV3-2) with TRBJ1-1; D is uncertain. The V end was cut by 5 bases, the J end by 6 bases, with 7 bases between. This CDR3 contains 11 residues. Germline CDR1 and CDR2: LGHDT and YNNKEL (reference sequence). The CDR3 DNA sequence: TGTGCCAGCAGCAGTGAGTCTGAAGCTTTCTTT. The encoded protein is CASSSESEAFF.

The chain combines TRBV5-4 with TRBJ2-5; perhaps TRBD1 as D (7 bases). The ends were cut back, 1 base at V and 5 bases at J, with 15 bases in the middle. CDR3 length equals 15 residues. In germline, CDR1 is SGHNT, CDR2 YYREEE (reference sequence). In DNA, the CDR3 is TGTGCCAGCAGCTTGCCAGGGGGGATGGCTGAGACCCAGTACTTC. Protein: CASSLPGGMAETQYF. The whole variable domain, filled in from reference TRBV5-4 and TRBJ2-5, reads ETGVTQSPTHLIKTRGQQVTLRCSSQSGHNTVSWYQQALGQGPQFIFQYYREEENGRGNFPPRFSGLQFPNYSSELNVNALELDDSALYLCASSLPGGMAETQYFGPGTRLLVL.

The rearrangement joins TRBV19 to TRBJ1-2; D might be TRBD1 (5 bases). Germline CDR1 is LNHDA and CDR2 is SQIVND (reference sequence). The length of the CDR3 is 14 residues. V gave up 3 bases and J gave up 3 bases, with 11 bases separating them. The CDR3 DNA is TGTGCCAGTAGTATGGTAAGGGGCTACTATGGCTACACCTTC. Its protein product is CASSMVRGYYGYTF.

This clone was seen only a few times. The V gene is TRBV19, the J gene TRBJ1-5; the match to TRBD1 covers 10 bases. Germline CDR1 and CDR2: LNHDA and SQIVND (reference sequence). Trimming cost V 9 bases and J 5 bases; bases outside gene matches: 13. The CDR3 has 16 amino acids. The CDR3 DNA reads as TGTGCCAGGGAGAAAAGGGGGACAGGGGTCTATCAGCCCCAGCATTTT. Its protein product is CAREKRGTGVYQPQHF. Variable domain in full (rest from reference TRBV19 and TRBJ1-5): DGGITQSPKYLFRKEGQNVTLSCEQNLNHDAMYWYRQDPGQGLRLIYYSQIVNDFQKGDIAEGYSVSREKKESFPLTVTSAQKNPTAFYLCAREKRGTGVYQPQHFGDGTRLSIL.

The chain recombines TRBV21-1 with TRBJ1-2. TRBV21-1 is a documented pseudogene. The CDR3 loop spans 12 amino acids. The CDR3, as DNA: TGTGCCAGCAGCAAAGTACTGGATGGCTACACCTTC. This gives the protein CASSKVLDGYTF.